The sample holds a few counts of the clone carrying this T cell receptor (beta chain). As yet, its antigen is unknown. The data were taken from a study of cytotoxic CD8 clonotypes in ibrutinib-treated CLL. General observations from the study: Against age-matched healthy donors, baseline clonality ran higher and tracked circulating CD8+ T-cell counts.

The method was immunoSEQ multiplex PCR; TCRdb's version includes in-frame clones alone and lacks a portion of them. Seen here are hundreds of thousands of clones, about 61% observed once, and the top ten hold around 6.3%. The CDR3 sequence is 14 residues long. With 10 bases removed from V and 0 bases from J, the gap between germline ends came to 13 bases. In germline, CDR1 is MDHEN, CDR2 SYDVKM. The TCR was taken from a human donor with chronic lymphocytic leukemia. The V and J genes are TRBV28 and TRBJ1-5; possible D gene TRBD1, 6 bases. Sample: PBMCs, taken after 36 months of ibrutinib treatment. CDR3 in amino acids: CAIRDKYSNQPQHF. The CDR3 DNA sequence: TGTGCCATTCGGGACAAATATAGCAATCAGCCCCAGCATTTT.